This T cell receptor (beta chain) was captured in a study of blood T cell repertoires in COVID-19. Those who participated ranged in age from about 18 to 89 years and resided in 20 to 30 US areas. Cohort assignment relied on participant-reported clinical history. Per the original methods: Estimated nucleated cell counts came from reference gene primer amplification. Sequenced by immunoSEQ multiplex PCR; TCRdb stores in-frame clones only, minus some. The DNA gave D and trimming, while V, J and clone size come from that table. The table lists 300,000 or so clones, 86% of them singletons. The sample taken for sequencing was PBMCs or T cells enriched from blood (not recorded which). The receptor's source is a woman under 30 who had recovered from COVID-19.

CDR3 protein: CASSLGGENTEAFF. The CDR3 DNA reads as TGCGCCAGCAGCTTGGGGGGAGAGAACACTGAAGCTTTCTTT. The chain combines TRBV5-1 with TRBJ1-1; D is unclear. CDR1 is SGHRS, CDR2 YFSETQ, per germline. This CDR3 contains 14 residues. The V end lost 0 bases, the J end lost 1 base, and 7 bases lay between the germline ends.